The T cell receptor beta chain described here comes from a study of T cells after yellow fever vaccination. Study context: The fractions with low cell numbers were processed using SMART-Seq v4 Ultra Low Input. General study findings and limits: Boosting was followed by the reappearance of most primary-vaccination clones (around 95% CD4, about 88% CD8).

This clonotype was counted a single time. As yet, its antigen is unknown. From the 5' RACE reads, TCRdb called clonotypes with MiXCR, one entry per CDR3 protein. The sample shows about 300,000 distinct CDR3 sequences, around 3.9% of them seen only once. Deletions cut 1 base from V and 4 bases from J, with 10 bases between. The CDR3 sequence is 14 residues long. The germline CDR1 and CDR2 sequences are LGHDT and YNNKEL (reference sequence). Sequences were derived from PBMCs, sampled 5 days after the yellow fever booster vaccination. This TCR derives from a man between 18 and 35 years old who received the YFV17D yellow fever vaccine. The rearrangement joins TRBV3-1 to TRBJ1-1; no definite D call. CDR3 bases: TGTGCCAGCAGCCAAGTCGGCCTGGGCACTGAAGCTTTCTTT. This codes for CASSQVGLGTEAFF.